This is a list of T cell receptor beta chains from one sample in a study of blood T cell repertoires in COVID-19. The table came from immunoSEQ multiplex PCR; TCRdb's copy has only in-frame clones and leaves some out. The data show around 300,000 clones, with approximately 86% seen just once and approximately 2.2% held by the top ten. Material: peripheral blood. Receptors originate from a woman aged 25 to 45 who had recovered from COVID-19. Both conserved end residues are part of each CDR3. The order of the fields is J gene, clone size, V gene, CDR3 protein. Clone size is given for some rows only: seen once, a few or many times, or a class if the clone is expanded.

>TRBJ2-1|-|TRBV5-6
CASSAPYEGSYNEQFF
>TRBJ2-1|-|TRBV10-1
CASSDSANENEQFF
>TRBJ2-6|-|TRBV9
CASSDTGYVLTF
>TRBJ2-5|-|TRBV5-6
CASSLVSGETQYF
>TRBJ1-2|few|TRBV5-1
CASSPGDAWPGYTF
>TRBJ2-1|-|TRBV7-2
CASSIVDWSQNEQFF
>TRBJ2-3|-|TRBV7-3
CASSLTPGVADTQYF
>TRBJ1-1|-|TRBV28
CASRRQGLNTEAFF
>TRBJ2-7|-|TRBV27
CANQSRGSYEQYF
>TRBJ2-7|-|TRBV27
CASSLIPGHYEQYF
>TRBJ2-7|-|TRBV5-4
CASSFETSSYEQYF
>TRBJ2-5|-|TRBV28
CASKARPGQTQYF
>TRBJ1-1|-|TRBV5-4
CASSLQGFMNTEAFF
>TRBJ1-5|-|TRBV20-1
CSASLGGTPYSNQPQHF
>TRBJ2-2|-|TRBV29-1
CSVEVGARGSGELFF
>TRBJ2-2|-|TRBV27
CASSLVGGANTGELFF
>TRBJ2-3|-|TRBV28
CASSLLDRESTDTQYF
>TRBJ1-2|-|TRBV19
CASNYRGQGYGYTF
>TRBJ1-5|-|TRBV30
CAWSVSFNEDQPQHF
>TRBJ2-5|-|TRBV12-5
CASGLRQGTPDQETQYF
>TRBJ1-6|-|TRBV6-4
CASSDEGQGRSPLHF
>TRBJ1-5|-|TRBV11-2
CASSLQGVSNQPQHF
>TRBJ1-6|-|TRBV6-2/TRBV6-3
CASSDDRPITPLHF
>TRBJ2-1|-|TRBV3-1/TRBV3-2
CASSQVPLGLAPPYKNNEQFF
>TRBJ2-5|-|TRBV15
CATSRDKRGEETQYF
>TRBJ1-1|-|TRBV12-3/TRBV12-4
CASNWDRATEAFF
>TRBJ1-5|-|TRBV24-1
CATSAGGNQPQHF
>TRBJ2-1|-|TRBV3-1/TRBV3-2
CASSPSESGGAQFF
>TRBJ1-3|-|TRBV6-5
CASSRGQGGNTIYF
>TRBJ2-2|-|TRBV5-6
CASSLGPPTSGNTGELFF
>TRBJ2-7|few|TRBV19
CASSPSSGGTSYEQYF
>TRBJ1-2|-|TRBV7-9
CASTAGEFNGYTF
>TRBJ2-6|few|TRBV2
CASSDRANSGANVLTF
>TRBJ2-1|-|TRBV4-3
CASSHPTSGGYNEQFF
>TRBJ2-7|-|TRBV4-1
CASSQDHLSNYEQYF
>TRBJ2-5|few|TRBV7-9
CASSLGLQGLETQYF
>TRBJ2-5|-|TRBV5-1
CASSPQGARETQYF
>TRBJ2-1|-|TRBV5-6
CASSLFLRGLDNEQFF
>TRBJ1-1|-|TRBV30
CAWSVERGTEAFF
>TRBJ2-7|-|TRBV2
CASSERQHHEQYF
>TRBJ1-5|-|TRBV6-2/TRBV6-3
CASSYGGYQPQHF
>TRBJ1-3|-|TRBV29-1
CSATGQGGNTIYF
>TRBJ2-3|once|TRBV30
CAWSGRAGGPTDTQYF
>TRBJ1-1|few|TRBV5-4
CASTWTGKGNTEAFF
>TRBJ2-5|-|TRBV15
CATSRGHGDPETQYF
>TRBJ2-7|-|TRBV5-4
CASSPDRVGSYEQYF
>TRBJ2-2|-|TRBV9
CASSLAGGSPGGELFF
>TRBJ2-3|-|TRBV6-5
CASSRLAGLTDTQYF
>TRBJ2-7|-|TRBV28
CASSLAGGRYEQYF
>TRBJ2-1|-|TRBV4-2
CASSQDRKREGLRSYNEQFF
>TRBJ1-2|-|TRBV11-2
CASSPDRSRGYTF
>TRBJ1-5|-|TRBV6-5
CASSLGTGGGTQHF
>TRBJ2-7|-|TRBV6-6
CASRDGQSSYEQYF
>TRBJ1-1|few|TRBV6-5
CASSQISNTEAFF